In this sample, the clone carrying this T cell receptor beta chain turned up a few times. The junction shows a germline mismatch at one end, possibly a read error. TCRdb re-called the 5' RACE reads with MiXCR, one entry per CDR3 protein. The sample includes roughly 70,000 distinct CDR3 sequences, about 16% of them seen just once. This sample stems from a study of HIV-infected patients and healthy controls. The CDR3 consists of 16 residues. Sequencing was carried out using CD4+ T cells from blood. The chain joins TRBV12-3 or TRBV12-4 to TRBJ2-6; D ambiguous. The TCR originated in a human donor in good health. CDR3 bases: TGTGCCAGCAGCTTAGCCGTAGGCTCTGGGGCCAACGTCCTGACTTTC. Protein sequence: CASSLAVGSGANVLTF.